The 15 T cell receptor beta chains in this list originate from one sample, sequenced in a study of Tregs in tolerant kidney transplant recipients (dated by TCRdb to the late 2010s). Related donors were used in the transplants with nonmyeloablative bone marrow transplantation, and mixed chimerism was transient in the human trials. The method behind the library was the immunoSEQ multiplex PCR assay. As stored in TCRdb, this immuneACCESS dataset retains in-frame rearrangements with V and J assigned. A fraction of the clones does not appear; measured against another copy, unresolved V genes explain less than half of the discrepancy, and the remainder lacks a known reason. The sample profile shows nearly 50,000 clones; around nine tenths of them were found once. The top ten hold 15% of the sample. Specimen: CD8+ T cells from blood (PBMCs), collected 12 months after the transplant. The receptors stem from a human patient who received a combined kidney and bone marrow transplant. After a transplant, the graft donor may have provided part of the T cells.

V is TRBV16 and J is TRBJ2-1; 7 bases map to TRBD2. This CDR3 contains 15 residues. CDR1 KGHSY and CDR2 FQNENV come from the germline V gene. V trimming: 1 base; J trimming: 5 bases; junction bases outside the gene matches: 5. The CDR3 DNA follows: TGTGCCAGCAGCCAATACCTAGCGGCAAACAATGAGCAGTTCTTC. Translated, it gives CASSQYLAANNEQFF. Together with reference TRBV16 and TRBJ2-1, the CDR3 gives the full variable domain: GEEVAQTPKHLVRGEGQKAKLYCAPIKGHSYVFWYQQVLKNEFKFLISFQNENVFDETGMPKERFSAKCLPNSPCSLEIQATKLEDSAVYFCASSQYLAANNEQFFGPGTRLTVL.

The J gene is TRBJ2-7, the V gene TRBV11-2, with 7 bases that match TRBD2. The germline CDR1 and CDR2 sequences are SGHAT and FQNNGV. Trimming cost V 1 base and J 3 bases; bases outside gene matches: 3. The CDR3 totals 14 residues. CDR3 DNA: TGTGCCAGCAGCTTAGGAAGCGGGGACTACGAGCAGTACTTC. It codes for CASSLGSGDYEQYF.

The chain is built from TRBV30 and TRBJ1-2, with D possibly being TRBD1 (6 bases). CDR1 GTSNPN and CDR2 SVGIG come from the germline V gene (reference sequence). Trimming shortened V by 4 bases and J by 1 base, and 25 bases separated the two germline ends. This CDR3 has 18 residues. The CDR3 sequence: CAWIPFGDTGFGNYGYTF. The CDR3 DNA is TGTGCCTGGATCCCCTTCGGGGACACGGGGTTTGGTAACTATGGCTACACCTTC.

The V gene is TRBV5-6, the J gene TRBJ2-5; D is perhaps TRBD1 (5 bases). Trimming removed 2 bases from V and 3 bases from J, with 11 bases in between. From germline, CDR1 is SGHDT and CDR2 YYEEEE. CDR3 length: 14 amino acids. For the CDR3, the DNA is TGTGCCAGCAGCTTTGGGGCGGATGAAGAGACCCAGTACTTC. This encodes CASSFGADEETQYF. Drawing the rest from reference TRBV5-6 and TRBJ2-5, the complete variable domain is DAGVTQSPTHLIKTRGQQVTLRCSPKSGHDTVSWYQQALGQGPQFIFQYYEEEERQRGNFPDRFSGHQFPNYSSELNVNALLLGDSALYLCASSFGADEETQYFGPGTRLLVL.

CDR3 residues: CASSLRGHSVGGYTEAFF. The CDR3 nucleotides read TGTGCCAGCAGTCTCCGTGGGCACAGTGTTGGCGGGTACACTGAAGCTTTCTTT. V and J are TRBV27 and TRBJ1-1; the D is unclear. CDR1 and CDR2 from the germline V gene are MNHEY and SMNVEV (reference sequence). This CDR3 has 18 residues. The V gene lost 5 bases and the J gene lost 3 bases, with 25 bases spanning the gap.

The chain couples TRBV27 to TRBJ2-5; D may be TRBD1 (6 bases). The V end was cut by 3 bases, the J end by 1 base, with 12 bases between. This CDR3 contains 15 residues. Germline V lookup: CDR1 MNHEY, CDR2 SMNVEV (reference sequence). In DNA form, the CDR3 reads TGTGCCAGCAGTTTTGCGACAGGACTCCAAGAGACCCAGTACTTC. Translated, it gives CASSFATGLQETQYF.

The chain is built from TRBV9 and TRBJ2-5; 7 bases align to TRBD1. Trimming at V came to 0 bases and at J to 5 bases, leaving 7 bases not matched to a gene. The length of the CDR3 is 15 residues. In germline, CDR1 is SGDLS, CDR2 YYNGEE. CDR3 amino acids: CASSVGSTGVETQYF. The CDR3 nucleotides read TGTGCCAGCAGCGTAGGCTCCACAGGGGTCGAGACCCAGTACTTC.

The rearrangement links TRBV28 to TRBJ2-3; 8 nucleotides match TRBD1. The germline V gene has CDR1 MDHEN and CDR2 SYDVKM. Trimming removed 4 bases from V and 5 bases from J; junction bases left unmatched: 8. The CDR3 has 15 residues. The CDR3 sequence is CASSSQDREGDTQYF. DNA for the CDR3: TGTGCCAGCAGTTCACAGGACAGGGAAGGAGATACGCAGTATTTT.

The rearrangement uses TRBV4-3 and TRBJ2-7; TRBD2 matches 10 bases. Germline CDR1 is LGHNA and CDR2 is YSLEER. Trimming cost V 3 bases and J 5 bases; bases outside gene matches: 10. There are 16 residues in the CDR3. Here the CDR3 DNA reads TGCGCCAGCAGCCATGCTTCCGGGACTAGCGTCCACGAGCAGTACTTC. It yields the protein CASSHASGTSVHEQYF.

The J gene is TRBJ2-2, the V gene TRBV13, with TRBD2 matching over 12 bases. V trimming: 4 bases; J trimming: 7 bases; junction bases outside the gene matches: 7. Germline assignment: CDR1 PRHDT and CDR2 FYEKMQ (reference sequence). The CDR3 totals 16 residues. CDR3 sequence reads: CASSSLAGGLNGELFF. The DNA for the CDR3 is TGTGCCAGCAGCTCCCTAGCGGGAGGGCTTAACGGGGAGCTGTTTTTT.

The chain carries TRBV5-1 and TRBJ1-2; D gene unclear. The CDR3 covers 15 residues. Trimming pared 4 bases from V and 1 base from J, leaving 14 bases between. From germline, CDR1 is SGHRS and CDR2 YFSETQ. CDR3: CASSDHSSRNYGYTF. CDR3 in DNA: TGCGCCAGCAGCGACCACAGCTCTCGTAACTATGGCTACACCTTC. The whole variable domain, filled in from reference TRBV5-1 and TRBJ1-2, reads KAGVTQTPRYLIKTRGQQVTLSCSPISGHRSVSWYQQTPGQGLQFLFEYFSETQRNKGNFPGRFSGRQFSNSRSEMNVSTLELGDSALYLCASSDHSSRNYGYTFGSGTRLTVV.

The chain links TRBV13 to TRBJ2-7, with 9 bases lining up with TRBD2. This CDR3 has 16 amino acids. CDR1 is PRHDT, CDR2 FYEKMQ, per germline (reference sequence). V shed 3 bases, J shed 2 bases, and the junction held 8 bases outside the gene matches. CDR3 protein: CASSFPSGENPYEQYF. CDR3 sequence (DNA): TGTGCCAGCAGCTTCCCTAGCGGGGAAAACCCCTACGAGCAGTACTTC.

This clone showed up just once. The V gene is TRBV25-1, the J gene TRBJ2-5, with TRBD1 as a possible D gene (5 bases). Germline values: CDR1 MGHDK, CDR2 SYGVNS. This CDR3 has 13 residues. V was cut by 8 bases and J by 1 base, with 11 bases left in between. CDR3 protein: CASRSDSQETQYF. DNA of the CDR3: TGTGCCAGCCGCAGCGACAGCCAAGAGACCCAGTACTTC. Combining the CDR3 with reference TRBV25-1 and TRBJ2-5 gives the whole variable domain EADIYQTPRYLVIGTGKKITLECSQTMGHDKMYWYQQDPGMELHLIHYSYGVNSTEKGDLSSESTVSRIRTEHFPLTLESARPSHTSQYLCASRSDSQETQYFGPGTRLLVL.

The DNA for the CDR3 is TGTGCCAGTTCGGGACTAGACTACAATGAGCAGTTCTTC. Protein product: CASSGLDYNEQFF. The V call is TRBV19, the J call TRBJ2-1; 8 bases are shared with TRBD2. Germline V gives CDR1 LNHDA, CDR2 SQIVND (reference sequence). This CDR3 region has 13 residues. V shed 8 bases, J shed 3 bases, and the junction held 3 bases outside the gene matches.

The rearrangement joins TRBV15 to TRBJ1-2; tentative D call: TRBD1 (6 bases). The germline V gene encodes CDR1 LNHNV and CDR2 YYDKDF (reference sequence). V lost 4 bases to trimming and J lost 0 bases, with 12 bases between them. This CDR3 is built from 15 residues. The CDR3 is CATSKAGQPNYGYTF. Here the CDR3 DNA reads TGTGCCACCAGCAAGGCAGGACAGCCTAACTATGGCTACACCTTC.